Presented here are 18 T cell receptor beta chains from one specimen sequenced in a study of cytomegalovirus exposure and HLA in healthy donors (dated by TCRdb to the late 2010s). Library method: the immunoSEQ multiplex PCR assay. In its TCRdb copy, this immuneACCESS table keeps in-frame sequences only and misses some clones. Where compared with another copy, unresolved V genes explain less than half of these, and the others have no known cause. The sample profile shows about 130,000 clones; roughly nine tenths of them were found once. The top ten hold 1% to 1.5% of the sample. Material for sequencing was PBMCs. These receptors were collected from a woman in her late teens or twenties in good health and CMV-seronegative.

The chain uses TRBV9 and TRBJ2-7, with TRBD2 matching 8 bases. Germline V lookup: CDR1 SGDLS, CDR2 YYNGEE. The CDR3 has 16 residues. V lost 4 bases to trimming and J lost 5 bases; unmatched junction nucleotides: 14. The CDR3 reads CASSPALSSGGHEQYF. The CDR3, as DNA: TGTGCCAGCAGCCCCGCCCTTTCCAGCGGGGGACACGAGCAGTACTTC.

The chain recombines TRBV6-5 with TRBJ2-7; D possibly corresponds to TRBD1 (5 bases). The V gene lost 0 bases and the J gene lost 7 bases, with 19 bases spanning the gap. The CDR3 is made up of 16 amino acids. Germline V gene sequence: CDR1 MNHEY, CDR2 SVGAGI. CDR3 sequence (DNA): TGTGCCAGCAGTTACTCCATCCCGGAGACAGCGAGAGAGCAGTACTTC. It codes for CASSYSIPETAREQYF.

The chain combines TRBV6-1 with TRBJ1-2; D not certain. This CDR3 spans 10 amino acids. CDR1 is MNHNS, CDR2 SASEGT, per germline. V was cut by 5 bases and J by 8 bases, with 6 bases left in between. CDR3 amino acids: CASSSLGYTF. The CDR3 DNA follows: TGTGCCAGCAGTTCTTTGGGCTACACCTTC.

The count of this clone is one. The chain recombines TRBV29-1 with TRBJ1-5, with 9 bases fitting TRBD1. The V segment lost 7 bases and the J segment 7 bases; nucleotides outside the gene matches: 8. Germline assignment: CDR1 SQVTM and CDR2 ANQGSEA. The CDR3 length is 13 residues. The DNA for the CDR3 is TGCAGCGCAAAACAGGGGGCTGGGCAGCCCCAGCATTTT. This translates into CSAKQGAGQPQHF.

The chain recombines TRBV5-1 with TRBJ2-4; 10 positions match TRBD2. Trimming at V came to 1 base and at J to 0 bases, leaving 4 bases not matched to a gene. This CDR3 has 17 residues. Germline-derived CDR1 and CDR2 are SGHRS and YFSETQ. The CDR3: CASSLLAGEVAKNIQYF. The DNA for the CDR3 is TGCGCCAGCAGCTTGCTAGCGGGGGAGGTAGCCAAAAACATTCAGTACTTC. The full variable domain, in which reference TRBV5-1 and TRBJ2-4 provide the parts outside the CDR3, is KAGVTQTPRYLIKTRGQQVTLSCSPISGHRSVSWYQQTPGQGLQFLFEYFSETQRNKGNFPGRFSGRQFSNSRSEMNVSTLELGDSALYLCASSLLAGEVAKNIQYFGAGTRLSVL.

CDR3 DNA: TGTGCCATCAGACCCGACAGGGGGGCTGAAGCTTTCTTT. It is translated as CAIRPDRGAEAFF. The chain couples TRBV10-3 to TRBJ1-1; the match to TRBD1 covers 9 bases. Germline V gene sequence: CDR1 ENHRY, CDR2 SYGVKD. After removal of 6 bases from V and 6 bases from J, the junction contained 5 bases not matched to a gene. The CDR3 has 13 amino acids.

The chain couples TRBV13 to TRBJ1-1; D gene unclear. The germline V and J ends were trimmed by 5 bases and 5 bases, with 24 bases remaining between them. Germline lookup yields CDR1 PRHDT and CDR2 FYEKMQ (reference sequence). The length of the CDR3 is 17 residues. CDR3: CASSPIPGGETGTEAFF. CDR3 sequence (DNA): TGTGCCAGCAGCCCGATCCCTGGTGGGGAGACTGGGACTGAAGCTTTCTTT.

The genes are TRBV5-6 and TRBJ1-6; maybe TRBD1 (6 bases). Trimming left V 4 bases short and J 14 bases short, with 25 bases between. The germline V gene encodes CDR1 SGHDT and CDR2 YYEEEE. The CDR3 runs 16 residues. As DNA, the CDR3 is TGTGCCAGCAGCCCCCGTAGTCCCAGGGGCGCCCGAACCCTCCACTTT. Protein: CASSPRSPRGARTLHF. The full variable domain, rest sourced from reference TRBV5-6 and TRBJ1-6, is DAGVTQSPTHLIKTRGQQVTLRCSPKSGHDTVSWYQQALGQGPQFIFQYYEEEERQRGNFPDRFSGHQFPNYSSELNVNALLLGDSALYLCASSPRSPRGARTLHFGNGTRLTVT.

The sample holds one count of this clone. The gene calls are TRBV10-3 and TRBJ2-4; 8 bases align to TRBD2. In germline, CDR1 is ENHRY, CDR2 SYGVKD. The V gene end was trimmed by 4 bases and the J gene end by 0 bases; junction bases not matched to a gene: 5. CDR3 length: 16 amino acids. The CDR3 DNA follows: TGTGCCATCAGTGTGGCGGGGGGTGTAGCCAAAAACATTCAGTACTTC. Translated: CAISVAGGVAKNIQYF.

This clone was counted once. This chain uses TRBV4-2 with TRBJ2-1; 15 nucleotides agree with TRBD2. Germline values: CDR1 LGHNA, CDR2 YNFKEQ. This CDR3 contains 20 residues. The junction had 15 bases not matched to a gene; V was cut back by 4 bases and J by 5 bases. The DNA for the CDR3 is TGTGCCAGCAGCCGTCGGACTAGCGGGGGGGCCCTCTATAAGGACAATGAGCAGTTCTTC. Translating gives CASSRRTSGGALYKDNEQFF.

Here the CDR3 DNA reads TGTGCCAGCTCTCGCAACGGGAGAACTAACTATGGCTACACCTTC. Protein: CASSRNGRTNYGYTF. The rearrangement links TRBV5-4 to TRBJ1-2; D gene ambiguous. Germline V gene sequence: CDR1 SGHNT, CDR2 YYREEE (reference sequence). The CDR3 length is 15 residues. V lost 7 bases, J lost 0 bases, and 16 bases lay in between.

This clone came up a few times. V gene TRBV4-2 combines with J gene TRBJ1-2, with 7 nucleotides matching TRBD1. Germline loops: CDR1 LGHNA, CDR2 YNFKEQ. The V and J ends lost 0 bases and 8 bases, in that order; junction bases with no gene match: 18. CDR3 length: 18 amino acids. In DNA form, the CDR3 reads TGTGCCAGCAGCCAAGAGGCCGGGTCCCAGACAGGGAGACGCGGCTACACCTTC. Translating gives CASSQEAGSQTGRRGYTF.

The genes are TRBV4-1 and TRBJ1-2; 7 bases are a match to TRBD1. CDR1 is MGHRA, CDR2 YSYEKL, per germline. J lost 4 bases, V lost 3 bases, and 5 bases had no gene match. This CDR3 has 14 amino acids. The CDR3 DNA follows: TGCGCCAGCAGCCATGGACAGGACCTCTATGGCTACACCTTC. It translates to CASSHGQDLYGYTF.

The genes are TRBV2 and TRBJ2-2; 12 nucleotides match TRBD1. V lost 3 bases to trimming and J lost 6 bases; unmatched junction nucleotides: 5. This CDR3 region has 16 residues. The germline V gene encodes CDR1 SNHLY and CDR2 FYNNEI. CDR3 DNA sequence: TGTGCCAGCAGTGATCACCGGGACAGGGGGCCCGGGGAGCTGTTTTTT. It yields the protein CASSDHRDRGPGELFF.

The chain has TRBV5-1 and TRBJ1-1; D unresolved. Between the trimmed V and J ends, which lost 0 bases and 0 bases, there was a span of 9 bases. The CDR3 covers 15 residues. Looked up from germline, CDR1 is SGHRS and CDR2 is YFSETQ. CDR3 in amino acids: CASSLAPGMNTEAFF. In DNA form, the CDR3 reads TGCGCCAGCAGCTTGGCCCCAGGAATGAACACTGAAGCTTTCTTT.

The chain is built from TRBV6-1 and TRBJ2-7; D is possibly TRBD1 (5 bases). Germline V lookup: CDR1 MNHNS, CDR2 SASEGT. There are 13 residues in the CDR3. V was trimmed by 11 bases and J by 5 bases, leaving 19 bases between them. The CDR3 protein is CALNSDIFDEQYF. CDR3 nucleotide sequence: TGTGCCTTGAATTCGGACATTTTCGACGAGCAGTACTTC.

The genes are TRBV11-2 and TRBJ1-5; 8 bases agree with TRBD1. Looked up from germline, CDR1 is SGHAT and CDR2 is FQNNGV. V lost 5 bases to trimming and J lost 7 bases; unmatched junction nucleotides: 10. CDR3 length: 15 amino acids. CDR3 nucleotide sequence: TGTGCCAGCAGCGCCGGACAGGGAGGATGGCAGCCCCAGCATTTT. Protein sequence: CASSAGQGGWQPQHF.

The V and J genes are TRBV7-2 and TRBJ1-5; possible D gene TRBD1, 5 bases. CDR1 is SGHTA, CDR2 FQGNSA, per germline. V shed 4 bases and J shed 5 bases, with 15 bases lying between them. This CDR3 contains 15 residues. The CDR3 DNA reads TGTGCCAGCAGCTACACCCCAGGGTCGTATCAGCCCCAGCATTTT. Its protein product is CASSYTPGSYQPQHF. Full variable domain (outside the CDR3, taken from reference TRBV7-2 and TRBJ1-5): GAGVSQSPSNKVTEKGKDVELRCDPISGHTALYWYRQSLGQGLEFLIYFQGNSAPDKSGLPSDRFSAERTGGSVSTLTIQRTQQEDSAVYLCASSYTPGSYQPQHFGDGTRLSIL.